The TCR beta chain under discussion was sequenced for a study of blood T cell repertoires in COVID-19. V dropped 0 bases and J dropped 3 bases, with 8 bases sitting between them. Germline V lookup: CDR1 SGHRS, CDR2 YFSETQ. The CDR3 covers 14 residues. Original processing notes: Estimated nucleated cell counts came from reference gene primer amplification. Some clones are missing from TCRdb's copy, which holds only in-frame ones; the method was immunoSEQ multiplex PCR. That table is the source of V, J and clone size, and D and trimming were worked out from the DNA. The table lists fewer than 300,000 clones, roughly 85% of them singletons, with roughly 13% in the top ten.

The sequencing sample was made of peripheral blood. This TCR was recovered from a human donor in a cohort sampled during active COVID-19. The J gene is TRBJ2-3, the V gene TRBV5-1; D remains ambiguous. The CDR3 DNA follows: TGCGCCAGCAGCTTGGGTACGGTTACAGATACGCAGTATTTT. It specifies CASSLGTVTDTQYF.